Shown below are 15 T cell receptor beta chains from a single sample sequenced in a study of T cells in Graves' hyperthyroidism and ophthalmopathy. The CDR3 regions of TCR beta were amplified from RNA transcripts. Carried out on the TCR CDR3, a first-round RT-PCR used the HTBI primer set. TCRdb reanalysed the multiplex PCR reads using MiXCR and keeps one entry per CDR3 protein. In the table there are 300,000 to 350,000 distinct CDR3 sequences, less than 20% of which are singletons. The source material was blood. Receptors were obtained from a woman aged 35 to 49 with Graves' ophthalmopathy.

This clonotype was seen ten or more times. This chain uses TRBV12-3 or TRBV12-4 with TRBJ2-7, with 8 bases matching TRBD2. The trim removed 2 bases at V and 2 bases at J, leaving 2 bases unmatched. This CDR3 region has 14 residues. The CDR3 reads CASSLTSGTYEQYF. The DNA for the CDR3 is TGTGCCAGCAGTTTAACTAGCGGAACCTACGAGCAGTACTTC.

The CDR3 nucleotides read TGTGCCAGTAGCCGTTCTTGGGGCGGTGTTGTTCCAGAGACCCAGTACTTC. Its translation is CASSRSWGGVVPETQYF. The chain is built from TRBV11-1 and TRBJ2-5; perhaps TRBD1 as D (5 bases). There are 17 residues in the CDR3. Trimming shortened V by 9 bases and J by 4 bases, and 27 bases separated the two germline ends. Germline-derived CDR1 and CDR2 are SGHAT and FQDESV (reference sequence). Variable domain in full (rest from reference TRBV11-1 and TRBJ2-5): EAEVAQSPRYKITEKSQAVAFWCDPISGHATLYWYRQILGQGPELLVQFQDESVVDDSQLPKDRFSAERLKGVDSTLKIQPAELGDSAMYLCASSRSWGGVVPETQYFGPGTRLLVL.

Ten or more counts support this clonotype. The rearrangement links TRBV28 to TRBJ2-2, with D perhaps matching TRBD1 (6 bases). The CDR3 is made up of 18 amino acids. Germline CDR1 reads MDHEN; CDR2 reads SYDVKM. Trimming took 1 base from V and 0 from J, leaving 15 bases between them. The DNA of the CDR3 is TGTGCCAGCAGTTTATACGGCAGGGGTCAGGCGAACACCGGGGAGCTGTTTTTT. This encodes CASSLYGRGQANTGELFF.

This clonotype was detected ten times or more. The chain has TRBV7-2 and TRBJ1-1; D remains ambiguous. Germline V gene data show CDR1 as SGHTA and CDR2 as FQGNSA. The CDR3 is 13 residues long. Trimming stripped 6 bases from V and 4 bases from J, with 12 bases between. The CDR3 DNA follows: TGTGCCAGCAGGGGCGACGGAAGCACTGAAGCTTTCTTT. Translated, it gives CASRGDGSTEAFF.

The chain recombines TRBV24-1 with TRBJ2-7; 9 bases agree with TRBD1. The CDR3 contains 16 residues. CDR1 is KGHDR and CDR2 is SFDVKD in the germline V gene. With V trimmed by 7 bases and J by 5 bases, 14 bases remained unmatched. The CDR3 DNA follows: TGTGCCACCAGAGGCAAACGCCGGACAGGGGACGACGAGCAGTACTTC. Its protein product is CATRGKRRTGDDEQYF.

The chain is built from TRBV7-9 and TRBJ1-2; D perhaps matches TRBD1 (6 bases). This CDR3 is built from 14 residues. CDR1 is SEHNR, CDR2 FQNEAQ, per germline (reference sequence). The V end was cut by 1 base, the J end by 7 bases, with 13 bases between. CDR3 coding DNA: TGTGCCAGCAGCTTAGGCAACAGGGCGTCTGGCTACACCTTC. Its protein product is CASSLGNRASGYTF.

This clonotype was counted ten times or more. The chain employs TRBV6-1 and TRBJ1-2, with D possibly TRBD1 on 6 matching bases. This CDR3 is built from 13 residues. Per germline, CDR1 MNHNS and CDR2 SASEGT. Trimming left V 6 bases short and J 8 bases short, with 16 bases between. The CDR3 DNA sequence: TGTGCCAGCAGCTGGGACACCCATTCAGGCTACACCTTC. This encodes CASSWDTHSGYTF.

This clonotype was observed many times. The V gene is TRBV25-1, the J gene TRBJ1-1, with D perhaps TRBD1 (5 bases). The V and J ends lost 7 bases and 4 bases respectively, with 16 bases between them. In germline, CDR1 is MGHDK, CDR2 SYGVNS. The CDR3 totals 14 residues. The DNA of the CDR3 is TGTGCCAGCACCCAAGCGGGGGTTGGCACTGAAGCTTTCTTT. Its translation: CASTQAGVGTEAFF.

This clonotype has ten or more counts. The chain uses TRBV6-5 and TRBJ2-7; a weak D match, TRBD2 (6 bases). V lost 6 bases and J lost 1, with 16 bases in between. This CDR3 has 15 residues. Per the germline V gene, CDR1 is MNHEY and CDR2 is SVGAGI. The CDR3 protein is CASRGGPTVSYEQYF. CDR3 coding DNA: TGTGCCAGCAGGGGGGGTCCGACCGTATCCTACGAGCAGTACTTC.

Points on this clonotype: Without the conserved terminal phenylalanine or tryptophan, this CDR3 likely stems from a read error. The V call is TRBV5-1, the J call TRBJ2-2; no clear D. The V and J ends lost 1 base and 7 bases respectively, with 2 bases between them. The CDR3 loop spans 11 amino acids. Germline values: CDR1 SGHRS, CDR2 YFSETQ. The CDR3 DNA follows: TGCGCCAGCAGCTTGAGCGGGGAGCTGTTTCTT. It codes for CASSLSGELFL.

The V call is TRBV13, the J call TRBJ2-5, with D uncertain. Germline CDR1 reads PRHDT; CDR2 reads FYEKMQ (reference sequence). This CDR3 has 15 amino acids. V was trimmed by 3 bases and J by 7 bases, leaving 18 bases between them. The CDR3: CASSFRAKEYRTQYF. The CDR3 DNA sequence: TGTGCCAGCAGCTTTCGGGCCAAAGAGTATCGGACCCAGTACTTC.

The chain employs TRBV27 and TRBJ2-7; D is ambiguous. The V gene's germline CDR1 is MNHEY and CDR2 SMNVEV (reference sequence). This CDR3 has 14 amino acids. Trimming removed 5 bases from V and 3 bases from J, with 14 bases in between. The CDR3 reads CASSPTMSSYEQYF. CDR3 DNA: TGTGCCAGCAGTCCAACTATGTCCAGCTACGAGCAGTACTTC.

This clonotype came up a few times. The chain joins TRBV12-3 or TRBV12-4 to TRBJ2-7, with D tentatively TRBD1 (6 bases). Trimming removed 4 bases from V and 3 bases from J, with 16 bases in between. The CDR3 consists of 15 residues. In DNA form, the CDR3 reads TGTGCCAGCAGTTGGGGTTCGGGACACCTCTACGAGCAGTACTTC. Translating gives CASSWGSGHLYEQYF.

This clonotype was counted a few times. Possible read error: a much larger clone is one base away. The rearrangement joins TRBV24-1 to TRBJ2-2; D is perhaps TRBD1 or TRBD2 (6 bases each). CDR1 is KGHDR and CDR2 is SFDVKD in the germline V gene. The CDR3 consists of 15 residues. In DNA, the CDR3 is TGTGCCGCCAGTGAGGGGGGATACTCCGCCGGGGAGCTGTTTTTT. It codes for CAASEGGYSAGELFF.

CDR3 bases: TGTGCCAGCAGTGAAGCGCAAACAGGGTTGAACACTGAAGCTTTCTTT. This translates into CASSEAQTGLNTEAFF. This chain joins TRBV6-1 and TRBJ1-1; D perhaps matches TRBD1 (6 bases). The CDR3 is 16 amino acids. V gave up 0 bases and J gave up 0 bases, with 11 bases separating them. Germline CDR1 reads MNHNS; CDR2 reads SASEGT.